The T cell receptor (beta chain) under discussion was sequenced for a study of blood T cell repertoires in COVID-19. For the study at large: The United States, Italy and Spain supplied acute and convalescent COVID-19 samples.

V lost 10 bases, J lost 5 bases, and 8 bases lay in between. CDR1 is MNHEY, CDR2 SVGAGI, per germline. The CDR3 covers 10 residues. The assay was immunoSEQ multiplex PCR, and TCRdb's table has in-frame clones only and misses some. The data show 210,000 or so clones, about nine tenths seen once. Specimen: peripheral blood. The chain carries TRBV6-5 and TRBJ2-5, with D uncertain. The sequence was collected from a man aged 45-60 years with acute or convalescent COVID-19. CDR3 DNA sequence: TGTGCCACCTACGGGGAGACCCAGTACTTC. This translates into CATYGETQYF.